This is a list of T cell receptor beta chains from one sample in a study of tumor and adjacent non-tumor tissue in lung cancer. TCRdb passed the multiplex PCR reads through MiXCR, listing each CDR3 protein once. The sample lists 200,000 to 250,000 distinct CDR3 sequences, 71% occurring once. The source material was lung tumor tissue. Every receptor here comes from a man aged 60 to 75 with non-small cell lung cancer. The CDR3 runs from the conserved cysteine through the conserved F or W. D genes are given only for firm matches. Clone sizes are given selectively: once, few, many, or a class where the clone is expanded.

v_gene: TRBV29-1; abundance: many; d_gene: .; j_gene: TRBJ1-1; CDR3nt: TGCAGCGCCCAGGCCCTAGGCGCGAACACTGAAGCTTTCTTT; CDR3aa: CSAQALGANTEAFF
v_gene: TRBV20-1; abundance: many; d_gene: TRBD2; j_gene: TRBJ2-3; CDR3nt: TGCAGTCTAGCGGGGAGCACAGATACGCAGTATTTT; CDR3aa: CSLAGSTDTQYF
v_gene: TRBV13; abundance: .; d_gene: TRBD2; j_gene: TRBJ2-3; CDR3nt: TGTGCCAGCAGTGGGACTAGCGGGGGGGACTTTACAGATACGCAGTATTTT; CDR3aa: CASSGTSGGDFTDTQYF
v_gene: TRBV20-1; abundance: .; d_gene: .; j_gene: TRBJ1-5; CDR3nt: TGCAGTGCTAGAGATACCCGGGCAACTGAGCCCCAACATTTT; CDR3aa: CSARDTRATEPQHF
v_gene: TRBV11-1; abundance: many; d_gene: .; j_gene: TRBJ1-1; CDR3nt: TGTGCCAGCAGCCAAAACGTGGGGGGGACTGAAGCTTTCTTT; CDR3aa: CASSQNVGGTEAFF
v_gene: TRBV12-3/TRBV12-4; abundance: .; d_gene: .; j_gene: TRBJ1-2; CDR3nt: TGTGCCAGCAGTTTGGTCCAGAGCCACTGCTATGGCTACACCTTC; CDR3aa: CASSLVQSHCYGYTF
v_gene: TRBV28; abundance: few; d_gene: TRBD1; j_gene: TRBJ1-2; CDR3nt: TGTGCCAGCAGTGGCCCAGGGGGGAATTATGGCTACACCTTC; CDR3aa: CASSGPGGNYGYTF
v_gene: TRBV11-3; abundance: .; d_gene: .; j_gene: TRBJ2-6; CDR3nt: TGTGCCAGCAGATTTGAGACGGTATCTGGGGCCAACGTCCTGACTTTC; CDR3aa: CASRFETVSGANVLTF
v_gene: TRBV4-1; abundance: .; d_gene: TRBD2; j_gene: TRBJ2-3; CDR3nt: TGCGCCAGCAGCCAAGATCAGGGCGGGAGGACAGATACGCAGTATTTT; CDR3aa: CASSQDQGGRTDTQYF
v_gene: TRBV5-5; abundance: few; d_gene: .; j_gene: TRBJ2-7; CDR3nt: TGTGCCAGCAGCTCCGATTTGTACGAGCAGTACTTC; CDR3aa: CASSSDLYEQYF
v_gene: TRBV4-2; abundance: once; d_gene: TRBD2; j_gene: TRBJ2-3; CDR3nt: TGTGTCAGCATCCAAGCAAGCGGGGAGGCAGATACGCAGTATTTT; CDR3aa: CVSIQASGEADTQYF
v_gene: TRBV11-2; abundance: .; d_gene: TRBD2; j_gene: TRBJ2-6; CDR3nt: TGTGCTAGTAGTCCAACTAGCGGAGGAGCCAATGGGGCCAACGTCCTGACTTTC; CDR3aa: CASSPTSGGANGANVLTF
v_gene: TRBV4-2; abundance: .; d_gene: .; j_gene: TRBJ1-2; CDR3nt: TGTGCCAGCATCCCCCCTGCGGAGACGGAGTGGGATGGCTACACCTTC; CDR3aa: CASIPPAETEWDGYTF
v_gene: TRBV4-2; abundance: .; d_gene: .; j_gene: TRBJ1-4; CDR3nt: TGTACCAGCGGTACGGGGGGGGTTAATGAACAACTGTTTTTT; CDR3aa: CTSGTGGVNEQLFF
v_gene: TRBV5-6; abundance: many; d_gene: .; j_gene: TRBJ2-6; CDR3nt: TGTGCCAGCCGAAGGGGTACTGGGGCCAACGTCCTGACTTTC; CDR3aa: CASRRGTGANVLTF